The 28 T cell receptor beta chains in this list originate from one sample, sequenced in a study of human T cells and chemical hapten exposure. RNA extraction used unfractionated whole blood as the source of total RNA. Using its own MiXCR run on the 5' RACE reads, TCRdb lists one record per CDR3 protein. The table has tens of thousands of distinct CDR3 sequences, 15% to 20% seen once. These receptors came from a female donor in good health.

The rearrangement links TRBV29-1 to TRBJ1-1; 9 bases align to TRBD1. The V segment lost 3 bases and the J segment 4 bases; nucleotides outside the gene matches: 3. The CDR3 extends over 13 amino acids. From germline, CDR1 is SQVTM and CDR2 ANQGSEA. The CDR3 here is CSVEGQGRTEAFF. DNA of the CDR3: TGCAGCGTTGAGGGACAGGGTCGCACTGAAGCTTTCTTT. Full variable domain (missing parts from reference TRBV29-1 and TRBJ1-1): SAVISQKPSRDICQRGTSLTIQCQVDSQVTMMFWYRQQPGQSLTLIATANQGSEATYESGFVIDKFPISRPNLTFSTLTVSNMSPEDSSIYLCSVEGQGRTEAFFGQGTRLTVV.

This sequence joins TRBV18 and TRBJ1-4, with 7 bases matching TRBD1. Trimming at V came to 4 bases and at J to 5 bases, leaving 7 bases not matched to a gene. Germline CDR1 reads KGHSH; CDR2 reads LQKENI. This CDR3 is built from 15 residues. CDR3 sequence: CASSLAGTDNEKLFF. CDR3 bases: TGTGCCAGCTCACTTGCTGGGACAGACAATGAAAAACTGTTTTTT. The full variable domain, rest sourced from reference TRBV18 and TRBJ1-4, is NAGVMQNPRHLVRRRGQEARLRCSPMKGHSHVYWYRQLPEEGLKFMVYLQKENIIDESGMPKERFSAEFPKEGPSILRIQQVVRGDSAAYFCASSLAGTDNEKLFFGSGTQLSVL.

This clonotype has just a few counts. This chain uses TRBV20-1 with TRBJ1-5; perhaps TRBD1 as D (6 bases). The V gene lost 5 bases and the J gene lost 1 base, with 18 bases spanning the gap. The CDR3 is made up of 16 amino acids. Germline V lookup: CDR1 DFQATT, CDR2 SNEGSKA (reference sequence). The CDR3 reads CSAPGGGAASNQPQHF. As DNA, the CDR3 is TGCAGTGCTCCCGGGGGCGGGGCGGCGAGCAATCAGCCCCAGCATTTT.

The chain uses TRBV7-9 and TRBJ1-1, with a weak D call TRBD1 (5 bases). Germline V gene sequence: CDR1 SEHNR, CDR2 FQNEAQ (reference sequence). Between the trimmed V and J ends, which lost 1 base and 2 bases, there was a span of 11 bases. This CDR3 has 15 amino acids. The DNA of the CDR3 is TGTGCCAGCAGCTTAGGTGTGGGGCTTAACACTGAAGCTTTCTTT. Translated, it gives CASSLGVGLNTEAFF.

This clonotype was counted a few times. The chain joins TRBV29-1 to TRBJ2-7, with no clear D. The V gene lost 4 bases and the J gene lost 1 base, with 17 bases spanning the gap. There are 15 residues in the CDR3. From germline, CDR1 is SQVTM and CDR2 ANQGSEA. The DNA for the CDR3 is TGCAGCGTTGCCAGGTACAGCACCCGTTCCTACGAGCAGTACTTC. Translated: CSVARYSTRSYEQYF.

The rearrangement joins TRBV27 to TRBJ1-2, with 7 positions matching TRBD1. The CDR3 is 15 amino acids. The junction had 6 bases not matched to a gene; V was cut back by 2 bases and J by 3 bases. The germline V gene has CDR1 MNHEY and CDR2 SMNVEV (reference sequence). The CDR3 sequence is CASSLEAGGYYGYTF. CDR3 coding DNA: TGTGCCAGCAGTTTAGAAGCAGGGGGTTACTATGGCTACACCTTC.

Only a few counts were recorded for this clonotype. The chain is built from TRBV29-1 and TRBJ2-1; 10 nucleotides match TRBD1. V lost 0 bases and J lost 3; bases outside the gene matches: 11. Germline lookup yields CDR1 SQVTM and CDR2 ANQGSEA. The CDR3 has 18 amino acids. The CDR3: CSVEDGRGGTGVYNEQFF. In DNA form, the CDR3 reads TGCAGCGTTGAAGATGGCCGGGGTGGGACAGGGGTCTACAATGAGCAGTTCTTC.

V usage is TRBV28 and J usage is TRBJ2-3, with TRBD2 identical over 14 bases. Trimming removed 4 bases from V and 6 bases from J; junction bases left unmatched: 12. The V gene's germline CDR1 is MDHEN and CDR2 SYDVKM. The CDR3 extends over 18 amino acids. CDR3 coding DNA: TGTGCCAGCAGTTCTACATCAGGGACTAGCGGGAGCTTGGATACGCAGTATTTT. Translation gives CASSSTSGTSGSLDTQYF.

The chain couples TRBV7-8 to TRBJ2-3, with a weak D call TRBD2 (6 bases). Between the trimmed V and J ends, which lost 5 bases and 3 bases, there was a span of 12 bases. Germline V gene data show CDR1 as SGHVS and CDR2 as FQNEAQ. CDR3 length equals 14 residues. Here the CDR3 reads CASSQGGGTDTQYF. The DNA for the CDR3 is TGTGCCAGCAGCCAAGGAGGAGGGACAGATACGCAGTATTTT.

This clonotype was recorded a few times. This chain links TRBV25-1 with TRBJ2-3, with D possibly called TRBD1 or TRBD2 (6 bases each). The V and J ends lost 10 bases and 4 bases respectively, with 21 bases between them. CDR3 length equals 15 residues. Germline V CDR1 and CDR2: MGHDK, SYGVNS. Here the CDR3 DNA reads TGTGCCACCTCTCCCGGGGGCGCCCGGGCAGATACGCAGTATTTT. It specifies CATSPGGARADTQYF.

This clonotype was seen repeatedly, ten times or more. V gene TRBV18 combines with J gene TRBJ2-3; no clear D. Per the germline V gene, CDR1 is KGHSH and CDR2 is LQKENI. Deletions cut 0 bases from V and 3 bases from J, with 7 bases between. CDR3 size: 14 residues. The CDR3 here is CASSPPVGTDTQYF. The DNA for the CDR3 is TGTGCCAGCTCACCACCAGTAGGGACAGATACGCAGTATTTT. Full variable domain (outside the CDR3, taken from reference TRBV18 and TRBJ2-3): NAGVMQNPRHLVRRRGQEARLRCSPMKGHSHVYWYRQLPEEGLKFMVYLQKENIIDESGMPKERFSAEFPKEGPSILRIQQVVRGDSAAYFCASSPPVGTDTQYFGPGTRLTVL.

This clonotype was seen repeatedly, ten times or more. The chain is built from TRBV6-2 or TRBV6-3 and TRBJ2-1; D possibly corresponds to TRBD1 (6 bases). CDR1 and CDR2 from the germline V gene are MNHEY and SVGEGT. The V gene lost 4 bases and the J gene lost 11 bases, with 9 bases spanning the gap. CDR3 length equals 11 residues. CDR3 sequence: CASSLGGKQFF. The CDR3 region has the DNA TGTGCCAGCAGTTTAGGGGGAAAGCAGTTCTTC.

This sequence joins TRBV12-3 or TRBV12-4 and TRBJ1-5; no clear D gene. V was shortened by 4 bases and J by 6 bases, with 13 bases between the two germline ends. The CDR3 has 14 amino acids. The CDR3 DNA follows: TGTGCCAGCAGTTCGACGGTTCCTGGTCAGCCCCAGCATTTT. Its protein product is CASSSTVPGQPQHF.

The table lists this clonotype with a few counts. The J gene is TRBJ2-7, the V gene TRBV3-1; 9 bases are shared with TRBD2. Looked up from germline, CDR1 is LGHDT and CDR2 is YNNKEL (reference sequence). This CDR3 has 16 residues. V dropped 0 bases and J dropped 4; count of bases not matched to a gene: 7. The CDR3 protein is CASSQDRETSGYEQYF. In nucleotides, the CDR3 is TGTGCCAGCAGCCAAGATCGGGAGACTAGCGGTTACGAGCAGTACTTC.

The chain joins TRBV19 to TRBJ2-1, with 12 bases identical to TRBD2. V lost 6 bases, J lost 2 bases, and 2 bases stayed unmatched. Germline CDR1 and CDR2: LNHDA and SQIVND (reference sequence). The CDR3 length is 15 residues. This chain's CDR3 is CASSPSGRAYNEQFF. The CDR3 coding sequence is TGTGCCAGTAGCCCTAGCGGGAGGGCCTACAATGAGCAGTTCTTC.

This clonotype was observed a few times. CDR3 sequence (DNA): TGTGCTACTGGGGAAGCGGGGATGGGCGGGGAGCTGTTTTTT. It translates to CATGEAGMGGELFF. The chain recombines TRBV6-5 with TRBJ2-2, with 7 bases that match TRBD2. Germline assignment: CDR1 MNHEY and CDR2 SVGAGI. The CDR3 runs to 14 residues.

This clonotype turned up a few times. This chain joins TRBV27 and TRBJ1-1, with 8 positions matching TRBD1. Germline lookup yields CDR1 MNHEY and CDR2 SMNVEV (reference sequence). The length of the CDR3 is 14 residues. With 8 bases clipped from V and 5 bases from J, the junction kept 10 bases outside the gene matches. CDR3 loop: CASVAQGVGTEAFF. The CDR3 DNA reads TGTGCCAGCGTCGCACAGGGGGTTGGGACTGAAGCTTTCTTT.

This rearrangement joins TRBV2 to TRBJ2-7; 9 bases agree with TRBD1. This CDR3 has 14 residues. Germline trimming cut 6 bases from V and 2 bases from J; bases unmatched to any gene: 5. Germline-derived CDR1 and CDR2 are SNHLY and FYNNEI. The DNA of the CDR3 is TGTGCCAGCAGGGTTACAGGGGGCACCTACGAGCAGTACTTC. This encodes CASRVTGGTYEQYF.

The J gene is TRBJ1-2, the V gene TRBV12-3 or TRBV12-4, with 7 bases matching TRBD1. The V and J ends lost 6 bases and 4 bases, in that order; junction bases with no gene match: 11. CDR3 length: 15 amino acids. The CDR3 bases are TGTGCCAGCAGCCGATACGAGGGGGCGGTCTATGGCTACACCTTC. Protein: CASSRYEGAVYGYTF.

This clonotype has only a few counts. This chain uses TRBV23-1 with TRBJ1-6, with D possibly matching TRBD1 (5 bases). TRBV23-1 is marked as an open reading frame, function uncertain. The V and J ends lost 4 bases and 0 bases respectively, with 19 bases between them. The CDR3 totals 19 residues. The chain's CDR3 is CASSLSRRGLSSYNSPLHF. CDR3 DNA: TGCGCCAGCAGTCTCTCACGGCGGGGCCTGAGCTCCTATAATTCACCCCTCCACTTT.

V and J are TRBV20-1 and TRBJ2-3; perhaps TRBD1 as D (6 bases). Between the trimmed V and J ends, which lost 5 bases and 4 bases, there was a span of 19 bases. The CDR3 extends over 15 amino acids. CDR1 is DFQATT and CDR2 is SNEGSKA in the germline V gene (reference sequence). The DNA for the CDR3 is TGCAGTGCTGCCCCTATGGGGGCCGAGGCAGATACGCAGTATTTT. Its protein is CSAAPMGAEADTQYF.

This clonotype turned up a few times. This chain links TRBV7-2 with TRBJ1-2; D is undetermined. The CDR3 is made up of 15 amino acids. Looked up from germline, CDR1 is SGHTA and CDR2 is FQGNSA. V lost 2 bases, J lost 6 bases, and 16 bases lay in between. As DNA, the CDR3 is TGTGCCAGCAGCTTATTAGGTGTGCAGGTGAATGGCTACACCTTC. Encoded protein: CASSLLGVQVNGYTF.

J is TRBJ2-4 and V is TRBV19, with 7 positions matching TRBD2. The ends lost 6 bases at V and 5 bases at J; junction bases unmatched: 10. CDR1 and CDR2 from the germline V gene are LNHDA and SQIVND (reference sequence). This CDR3 is built from 15 residues. The CDR3 here is CASSPGGGAENIQYF. DNA for the CDR3: TGTGCCAGTAGCCCCGGCGGGGGTGCCGAAAACATTCAGTACTTC.

Here the CDR3 reads CASSLIEGEKLFF. Written as DNA, the CDR3 is TGTGCCAGCAGTTTAATTGAGGGTGAAAAACTGTTTTTT. V gene TRBV12-3 or TRBV12-4 combines with J gene TRBJ1-4; D not resolved. The CDR3 sequence is 13 residues long. Trimming cost V 2 bases and J 7 bases, with 8 bases left between them.

The table lists this clonotype with a few counts. The chain employs TRBV7-2 and TRBJ2-3; 8 bases line up with TRBD2. From germline, CDR1 is SGHTA and CDR2 FQGNSA. This CDR3 comprises 13 residues. Germline trimming cut 10 bases from V and 9 bases from J; bases unmatched to any gene: 12. CDR3 bases: TGTGCCACCCAGGACGGGAGGGCAGGCACGCAGTATTTT. This sequence encodes CATQDGRAGTQYF.

This clonotype was counted a few times. V gene TRBV6-2 or TRBV6-3 combines with J gene TRBJ1-2; possible D gene TRBD1, 6 bases. The V end lost 2 bases, the J end lost 1 base, and 11 bases lay between the germline ends. This CDR3 region has 15 residues. Per germline, CDR1 MNHEY and CDR2 SVGEGT. The CDR3: CASSYRTVNNYGYTF. In DNA form, the CDR3 reads TGTGCCAGCAGTTACCGGACAGTAAATAACTATGGCTACACCTTC.

V usage is TRBV30 and J usage is TRBJ1-4, with a possible D match to TRBD1 (5 bases). V lost 3 bases, J lost 12 bases, and 14 bases lay in between. The V gene's germline CDR1 is GTSNPN and CDR2 SVGIG (reference sequence). The CDR3 totals 12 residues. The CDR3 DNA reads TGTGCCTGGAGAGATAAGACAGTGGAACTGTTTTTT. It is translated as CAWRDKTVELFF.

The table lists this clonotype with many counts. This rearrangement joins TRBV6-2 or TRBV6-3 to TRBJ2-7, with unresolved D. The CDR3 runs to 11 residues. The V and J ends lost 5 bases and 6 bases respectively, with 8 bases between them. Germline V gene sequence: CDR1 MNHEY, CDR2 SVGEGT. The CDR3 nucleotides read TGTGCCAGCAGTAACTTTTTCGAGCAGTACTTC. Protein product: CASSNFFEQYF.